This TCR beta chain was identified in a study of T cell responses to AZD1222 COVID-19 vaccine. Whole-study results and caveats: Researchers report vaccine-associated CD4 TCRs spanning spike, with dominance at 160-218 and 743-854. Two doses of AZD1222 preceded a rise in Spike-specific TCR breadth and depth. White British ancestry dominated among donors, who included more females, and clonal diversity was possibly underestimated.

CDR1 LNHDA and CDR2 SQIVND come from the germline V gene (reference sequence). After removal of 2 bases from V and 3 bases from J, the junction contained 1 base not matched to a gene. CDR3 size: 14 residues. This table comes from immunoSEQ multiplex PCR, and its TCRdb copy is limited to in-frame clones, with some not included. The sample lists some 110,000 clones, roughly nine tenths occurring once. About this clone: Its antigen remains unknown.

Sequencing was performed on peripheral blood, taken 28 days after the second AZD1222 dose. The TCR sequence derives from an adult who received the AZD1222 COVID-19 vaccine. J is TRBJ2-5 and V is TRBV19, with 9 bases fitting TRBD1. CDR3 sequence (DNA): TGTGCCAGTAGTATATGGACAGGGGAAGAGACCCAGTACTTC. This translates into CASSIWTGEETQYF.